This T cell receptor (beta chain) was profiled in a study of monozygotic twins with inflammatory bowel disease (dated by TCRdb to the late 2010s). About the study as a whole: The full study comprised some 30 monozygotic twin pairs: nine German pairs (four IBD-concordant, five IBD-discordant) and 19 IBD-discordant Danish pairs. The search for disease-associated traits relied mainly on comparing IBD patients with their genetically identical healthy co-twins within discordant pairs. Each individual had, on average, about 151 000 unique TCRalpha sequences and 181 000 unique TCRbeta sequences available for analysis.

Remarks on this clonotype: What antigen it recognizes has not been identified.

CDR1 and CDR2, per the germline V gene, are LGHNA and YNFKEQ. The CDR3 contains 14 residues, cysteine and phenylalanine counted. No DNA is given. From each donor, a roughly 2.5 ml peripheral blood sample was collected into PAXgene tubes and stored at -80 degrees C. Without T cell sorting, total RNA was isolated from whole blood using the PAXgene blood miRNA kit on an automated QIAcube. Peripheral blood from monozygotic twin pairs, either concordant or discordant for inflammatory bowel disease, underwent deep TCRalpha and TCRbeta repertoire profiling that used unique molecular barcoding. Smoking habits were recorded for all twin pairs, with individuals classified as current, former or never smokers. The library came from 5' RACE. Preparation of each TCR library used roughly 3.5 ug of total RNA. For each sample, cDNA synthesis with SMARTScribe reverse transcriptase was split into eight separate reactions. During cDNA synthesis, template switching was used to introduce unique molecular identifiers that contained a 6-nucleotide sample barcode. TCRalpha and TCRbeta cDNA was amplified in two nested PCRs of roughly 16 and 10 cycles, and bead purification was carried out after each PCR. Before amplification, cDNA was treated with uracil DNA-glycosylase and purified using the QIAquick PCR purification kit. The second PCR was the step at which Illumina TruSeq-compatible adapters and sample-specific barcodes were added. Library quality and concentration were checked on TapeStation and Qubit, and libraries were pooled at around 5 ng each. The pooled libraries were sequenced with 2 x 100 bp reads and custom sequencing primers on an Illumina HiSeq2500 single-index Rapid Run. The published analysis was carried out like this. MiGEC version 1.2.6 was used for UMI-based consensus assembly, which corrected PCR and sequencing errors. V(D)J alignment, clonotype assembly and CDR3 extraction were performed with MiXCR version 2.1.1. To normalise gene usage, clonotype sharing and MAIT/NKT TCR abundance, the analysis used the top 1000, 10 000 and 20 000 clonotypes per sample. After downsampling to 27 000 UMIs, diversity was calculated as the inverse Simpson index using the vegan R package. Paired Mann-Whitney U tests were applied to discordant twin pairs, with Benjamini-Hochberg correction for multiple testing. TCRdb reprocessed the reads, and each CDR3 protein sequence is entered once, without DNA. Here the V and J calls rest on TCRdb's processing, not on the authors' analysis. In this sample's table one finds 200,000 to 250,000 distinct CDR3 sequences. The ten largest account for 1.6% of the sample.

Overall results and qualifications from the work: Different T cell subtypes could not be distinguished in the analysis. Compared with healthy twins, IBD patients shared fewer clonotypes with other individuals, and the difference was most pronounced in patients with signs of disease activity. A decrease in TCRbeta repertoire diversity, as measured by inverse Simpson index, was observed in IBD patients compared with their healthy co-twins. No single strong signal or clonotype linked to IBD turned up in the results, so the idea that one exists was not supported. Repertoire similarity did not differ between concordant and discordant twins, which could be due to limited statistical power. Differing immunosuppressive treatments among patients may have added background noise and inter-individual variability to the repertoires.

The origin of this receptor is a human donor with ulcerative colitis or Crohn's disease, or a healthy co-twin of an affected twin (not recorded which). The specimen was blood. The rearranged chain carries TRBV4-2 and TRBJ2-3; TCRdb designates TRBD2, a call that cannot be tested without DNA. CDR3 reads: CASRGGWDADTQYF.